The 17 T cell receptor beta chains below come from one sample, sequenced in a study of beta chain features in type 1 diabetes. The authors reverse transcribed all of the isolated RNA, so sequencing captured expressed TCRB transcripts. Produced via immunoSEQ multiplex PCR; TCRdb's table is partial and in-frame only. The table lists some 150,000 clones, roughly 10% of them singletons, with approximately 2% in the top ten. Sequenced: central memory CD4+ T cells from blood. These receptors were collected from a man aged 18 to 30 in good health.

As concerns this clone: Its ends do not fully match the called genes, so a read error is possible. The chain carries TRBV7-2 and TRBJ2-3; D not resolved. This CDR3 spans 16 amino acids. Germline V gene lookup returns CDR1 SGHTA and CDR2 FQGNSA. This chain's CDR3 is CASSLVNTLSTDTQYF. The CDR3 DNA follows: TGTGCCAGCAGTTTAGTTAATACCCTAAGCACAGATACGCAGTATTTT. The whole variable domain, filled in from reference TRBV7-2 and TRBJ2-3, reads GAGVSQSPSNKVTEKGKDVELRCDPISGHTALYWYRQSLGQGLEFLIYFQGNSAPDKSGLPSDRFSAERTGGSVSTLTIQRTQQEDSAVYLCASSLVNTLSTDTQYFGPGTRLTVL.

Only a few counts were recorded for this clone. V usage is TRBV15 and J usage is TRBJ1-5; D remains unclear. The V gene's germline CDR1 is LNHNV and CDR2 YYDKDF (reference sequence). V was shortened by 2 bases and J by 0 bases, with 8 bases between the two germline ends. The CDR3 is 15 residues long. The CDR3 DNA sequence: TGTGCCACCAGCAGACACGGTTATAGCAATCAGCCCCAGCATTTT. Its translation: CATSRHGYSNQPQHF.

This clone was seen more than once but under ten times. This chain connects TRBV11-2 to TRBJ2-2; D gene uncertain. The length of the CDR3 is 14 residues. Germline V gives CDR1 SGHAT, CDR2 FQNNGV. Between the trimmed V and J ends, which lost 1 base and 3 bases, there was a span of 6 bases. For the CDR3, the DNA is TGTGCCAGCAGCTTAGTGTCCCACACCGGGGAGCTGTTTTTT. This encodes CASSLVSHTGELFF.

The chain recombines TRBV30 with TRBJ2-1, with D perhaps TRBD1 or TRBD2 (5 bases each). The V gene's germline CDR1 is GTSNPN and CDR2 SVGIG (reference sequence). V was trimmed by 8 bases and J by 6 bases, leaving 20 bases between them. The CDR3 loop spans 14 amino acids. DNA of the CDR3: TGTGCCGGAAGTATTCGGGGCTGGGTCAATGAGCAGTTCTTC. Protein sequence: CAGSIRGWVNEQFF.

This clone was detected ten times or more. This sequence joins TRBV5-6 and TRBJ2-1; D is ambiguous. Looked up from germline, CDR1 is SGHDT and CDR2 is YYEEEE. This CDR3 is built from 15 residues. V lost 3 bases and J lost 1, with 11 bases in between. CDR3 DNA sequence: TGTGCCAGCAGCTCCGCCGGGCGGTCCTACAATGAGCAGTTCTTC. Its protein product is CASSSAGRSYNEQFF.

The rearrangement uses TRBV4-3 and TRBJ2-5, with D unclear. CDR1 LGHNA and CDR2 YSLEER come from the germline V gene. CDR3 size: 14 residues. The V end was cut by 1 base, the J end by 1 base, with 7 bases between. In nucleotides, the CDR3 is TGCGCCAGCAGCCAAGGCCCCAGCCAAGAGACCCAGTACTTC. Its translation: CASSQGPSQETQYF.

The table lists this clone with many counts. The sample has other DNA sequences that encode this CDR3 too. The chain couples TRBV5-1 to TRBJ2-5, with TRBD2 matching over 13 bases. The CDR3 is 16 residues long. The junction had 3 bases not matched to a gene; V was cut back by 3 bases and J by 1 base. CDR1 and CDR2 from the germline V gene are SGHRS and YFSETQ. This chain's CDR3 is CASSSGTSGTQETQYF. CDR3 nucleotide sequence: TGCGCCAGCAGCTCCGGGACTAGCGGGACCCAAGAGACCCAGTACTTC.

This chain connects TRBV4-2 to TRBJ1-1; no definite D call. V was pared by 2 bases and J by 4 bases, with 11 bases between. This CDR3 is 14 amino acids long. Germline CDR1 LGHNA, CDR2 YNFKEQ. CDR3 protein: CASSQRQDPTEAFF. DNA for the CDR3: TGTGCCAGCAGCCAACGGCAGGATCCCACTGAAGCTTTCTTT.

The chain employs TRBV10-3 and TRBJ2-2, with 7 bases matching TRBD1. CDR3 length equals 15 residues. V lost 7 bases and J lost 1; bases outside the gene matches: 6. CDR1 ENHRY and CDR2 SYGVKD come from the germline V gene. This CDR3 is CAIKTGTVNTGELFF. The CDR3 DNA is TGTGCCATCAAAACCGGGACAGTGAACACCGGGGAGCTGTTTTTT.

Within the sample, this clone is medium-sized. The CDR3 region is CASSARDGYNEQFF. The CDR3 DNA reads TGTGCCAGTAGTGCCCGGGACGGATACAATGAGCAGTTCTTC. The V gene is TRBV19, the J gene TRBJ2-1; D may match TRBD1 or TRBD2 (5 bases each). Trimming pared 5 bases from V and 4 bases from J, leaving 12 bases between. CDR1 LNHDA and CDR2 SQIVND come from the germline V gene (reference sequence). The CDR3 spans 14 residues.

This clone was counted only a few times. The CDR3 region is CASSQGTDETQYF. The DNA for the CDR3 is TGCGCCAGCAGCCAGGGCACAGATGAGACCCAGTACTTC. The chain couples TRBV4-3 to TRBJ2-5; D is ambiguous. This CDR3 has 13 residues. V lost 3 bases and J 5 bases, leaving 10 bases between the germline ends. Germline assignment: CDR1 LGHNA and CDR2 YSLEER.

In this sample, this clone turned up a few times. CDR3 nucleotide sequence: TGTGCCAGCAGTGAAGGGTTTTGGACAGATACGCAGTATTTT. Protein product: CASSEGFWTDTQYF. This chain joins TRBV6-1 and TRBJ2-3, with D hard to call. V was trimmed by 1 base and J by 3 bases, leaving 8 bases between them. CDR3 length equals 14 residues. Germline lookup yields CDR1 MNHNS and CDR2 SASEGT.

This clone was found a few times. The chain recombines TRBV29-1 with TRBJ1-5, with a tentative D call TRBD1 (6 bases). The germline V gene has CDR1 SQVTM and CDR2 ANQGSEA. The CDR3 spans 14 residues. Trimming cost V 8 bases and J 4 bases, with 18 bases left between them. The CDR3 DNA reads TGCAGCTCGTACAGGGAGAAGAGTAATCAGCCCCAGCATTTT. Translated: CSSYREKSNQPQHF.

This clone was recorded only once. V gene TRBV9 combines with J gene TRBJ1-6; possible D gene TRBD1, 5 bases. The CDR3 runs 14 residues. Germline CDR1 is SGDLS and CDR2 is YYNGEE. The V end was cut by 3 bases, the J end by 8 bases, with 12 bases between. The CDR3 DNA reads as TGTGCCAGCAGCGCACTCAGGGAGGATTCACCCCTCCACTTT. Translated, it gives CASSALREDSPLHF. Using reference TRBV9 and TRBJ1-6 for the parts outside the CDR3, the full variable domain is DSGVTQTPKHLITATGQRVTLRCSPRSGDLSVYWYQQSLDQGLQFLIQYYNGEERAKGNILERFSAQQFPDLHSELNLSSLELGDSALYFCASSALREDSPLHFGNGTRLTVT.

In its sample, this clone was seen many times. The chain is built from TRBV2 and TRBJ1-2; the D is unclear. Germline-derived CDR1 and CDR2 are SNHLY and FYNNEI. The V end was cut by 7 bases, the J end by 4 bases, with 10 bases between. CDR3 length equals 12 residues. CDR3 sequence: CASTEVLYGYTF. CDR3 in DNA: TGTGCCAGCACCGAAGTCCTCTATGGCTACACCTTC.

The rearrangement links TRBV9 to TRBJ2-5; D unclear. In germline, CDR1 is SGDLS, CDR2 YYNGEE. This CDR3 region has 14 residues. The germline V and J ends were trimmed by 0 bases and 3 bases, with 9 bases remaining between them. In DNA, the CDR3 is TGTGCCAGCAGCGTAGGGGATGGGAAAGAGACCCAGTACTTC. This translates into CASSVGDGKETQYF.

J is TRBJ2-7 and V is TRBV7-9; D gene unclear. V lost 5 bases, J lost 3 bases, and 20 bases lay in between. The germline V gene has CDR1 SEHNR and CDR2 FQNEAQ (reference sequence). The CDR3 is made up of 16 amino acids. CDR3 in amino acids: CASSTGESWAFYEQYF. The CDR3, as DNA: TGTGCCAGCAGCACTGGAGAATCGTGGGCTTTCTACGAGCAGTACTTC.